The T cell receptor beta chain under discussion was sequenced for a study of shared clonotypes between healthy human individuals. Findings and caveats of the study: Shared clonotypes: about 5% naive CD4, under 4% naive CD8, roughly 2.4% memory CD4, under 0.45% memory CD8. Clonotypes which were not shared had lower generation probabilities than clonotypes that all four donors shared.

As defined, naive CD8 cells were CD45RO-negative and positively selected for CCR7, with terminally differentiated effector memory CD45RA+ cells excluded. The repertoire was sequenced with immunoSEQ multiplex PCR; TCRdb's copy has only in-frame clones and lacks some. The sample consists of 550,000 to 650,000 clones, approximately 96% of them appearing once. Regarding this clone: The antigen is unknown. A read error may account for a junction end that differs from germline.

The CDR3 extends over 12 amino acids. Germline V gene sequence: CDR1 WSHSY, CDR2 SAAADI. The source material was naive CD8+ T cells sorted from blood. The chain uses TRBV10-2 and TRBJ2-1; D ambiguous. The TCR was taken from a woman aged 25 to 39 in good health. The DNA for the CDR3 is TGCGCCAGCAGTGAGTCGGGCAACTCCCAACTCTTC. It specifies CASSESGNSQLF.